A single sample gave rise to the 10 T cell receptor beta chains below, sequenced in a study of PD-1 blockade in classical Hodgkin lymphoma. Described time point: newly diagnosed, previously untreated cHL patient sample. Starting with thawed PBMCs, CD4+ T cells were purified by magnetic negative selection. The repertoire was sequenced with immunoSEQ multiplex PCR; TCRdb's copy has only in-frame clones and lacks some. The sample comprises fewer than 20,000 clones, 92% of which are singletons, and about 0.5% rests with the top ten. The source material was CD4+ T cells from blood. These receptors all stem from a human donor with classical Hodgkin lymphoma.

The CDR3 DNA sequence: TGTGCCTGGAGTAGGACAGGGGGCAATCAGCCCCAGCATTTT. Translated: CAWSRTGGNQPQHF. The rearrangement links TRBV30 to TRBJ1-5; 9 nucleotides align to TRBD1. The germline V gene has CDR1 GTSNPN and CDR2 SVGIG (reference sequence). There are 14 residues in the CDR3. The trim removed 2 bases at V and 2 bases at J, leaving 1 base unmatched. The entire variable domain, with the rest obtained from reference TRBV30 and TRBJ1-5, is as follows: SQTIHQWPATLVQPVGSPLSLECTVEGTSNPNLYWYRQAAGRGLQLLFYSVGIGQISSEVPQNLSASRPQDRQFILSSKKLLLSDSGFYLCAWSRTGGNQPQHFGDGTRLSIL.

V is TRBV15 and J is TRBJ2-5; tentative D call: TRBD1 (5 bases). Trimming took off 5 bases at V and 5 bases at J, with 18 bases between the two ends. Germline V CDR1 and CDR2: LNHNV, YYDKDF (reference sequence). The CDR3 is made up of 15 amino acids. The CDR3 DNA sequence: TGTGCCACCAGCCGAGCCACAGGAATCGGCGAGACCCAGTACTTC. Encoded protein: CATSRATGIGETQYF.

The chain combines TRBV7-6 with TRBJ1-5; D unresolved. Germline V gene lookup returns CDR1 SGHVS and CDR2 FNYEAQ. V was trimmed by 5 bases and J by 1 base, leaving 9 bases between them. CDR3 length: 14 amino acids. CDR3 in DNA: TGTGCCAGCAGCCTACCGGGCAGCAATCAGCCCCAGCATTTT. Translated: CASSLPGSNQPQHF.

This chain connects TRBV25-1 to TRBJ2-1; D is unresolved. CDR1 is MGHDK and CDR2 is SYGVNS in the germline V gene. There are 11 residues in the CDR3. The germline V and J ends were trimmed by 3 bases and 9 bases, with 6 bases remaining between them. In DNA, the CDR3 is TGTGCCAGCAGTGACGGAGCTGAGCAGTTCTTC. Translated: CASSDGAEQFF.

CDR3 loop: CASSELTGQETQYF. For the CDR3, the DNA is TGCGCCAGCAGCGAACTAACTGGACAAGAGACCCAGTACTTC. This sequence joins TRBV4-1 and TRBJ2-5; unclear D gene. Trimming took 5 bases from V and 2 from J, leaving 12 bases between them. Germline CDR1 reads MGHRA; CDR2 reads YSYEKL. This CDR3 is built from 14 residues.

The chain is built from TRBV30 and TRBJ2-7; TRBD2 aligns across 16 bases. The CDR3 length is 15 residues. Losses at the gene ends were 4 bases for V and 6 bases for J; bases not matched to a gene: 6. The germline V gene encodes CDR1 GTSNPN and CDR2 SVGIG (reference sequence). As DNA, the CDR3 is TGTGCCTGGACTGGGACTAGCGGGAGGGCCAGCGAGCAGTACTTC. Translation: CAWTGTSGRASEQYF.

This clone was seen once. The chain carries TRBV29-1 and TRBJ2-1; D not certain. The V and J ends lost 0 bases and 3 bases respectively, with 0 bases between them. This CDR3 region has 11 residues. Looked up from germline, CDR1 is SQVTM and CDR2 is ANQGSEA. CDR3 region: CSVEDYNEQFF. The CDR3 DNA follows: TGCAGCGTTGAAGACTACAATGAGCAGTTCTTC.

This chain links TRBV6-1 with TRBJ2-2; 10 bases match TRBD1. The CDR3 is 15 residues long. Germline CDR1 reads MNHNS; CDR2 reads SASEGT. V lost 5 bases, J lost 7 bases, and 7 bases stayed unmatched. The CDR3 protein is CASSPMTGGSGELFF. CDR3 in DNA: TGTGCCAGCAGTCCCATGACAGGGGGCAGCGGGGAGCTGTTTTTT.

The rearrangement uses TRBV10-3 and TRBJ2-1; D is ambiguous. This CDR3 is 11 amino acids long. In germline, CDR1 is ENHRY, CDR2 SYGVKD. V gave up 2 bases and J gave up 14 bases, with 10 bases separating them. The CDR3 DNA reads as TGTGCCATCAGTGAGGCTAGTTCGAAGTTCTTC. Translated: CAISEASSKFF.

The CDR3 here is CASRPGLAGGHEQFF. The CDR3 bases are TGTGCCAGCAGACCCGGACTAGCGGGAGGGCACGAGCAGTTCTTC. The V call is TRBV28, the J call TRBJ2-1; TRBD2 agrees at 15 bases. This CDR3 is 15 amino acids long. Germline CDR1 reads MDHEN; CDR2 reads SYDVKM. With 6 bases clipped from V and 10 bases from J, the junction kept 7 bases outside the gene matches.